The rows below give T cell receptor beta chains drawn from one sample of a study of OX40 agonist ivuxolimab in advanced cancers. The repertoire was sequenced with immunoSEQ multiplex PCR; TCRdb's copy has only in-frame clones and lacks some. In the table there are roughly 41,000 clones, roughly 90% of which are singletons. Sequenced material: CD4+ or CD8+ T cells sorted from blood, taken in a trial of the OX40 agonist ivuxolimab. Receptors originate from an adult with an advanced solid tumor such as melanoma, head and neck, liver or kidney cancer. The CDR3 runs from the conserved cysteine through the conserved F or W. Fields, in order: clone size, V gene, J gene, D gene, CDR3 DNA, CDR3 protein. The D gene is left open where the match is weak. Not every row has a clone size; where given, it reads once, few, many or a size class.

>-|TRBV6-4|TRBJ1-5|-
TGTGCCAGCAGCCAGGGCCTAAATCAGCCCCAGCATTTT
CASSQGLNQPQHF
>-|TRBV7-9|TRBJ1-3|-
TGTGCCAGCAGCTTAGCCATGGGGACCCAGGTTCGAACCATATATTTT
CASSLAMGTQVRTIYF
>-|TRBV7-2|TRBJ1-5|-
TGTGCCAGCAGCCACCACGACATACTTAGCAATCAGCCCCAGCATTTT
CASSHHDILSNQPQHF
>-|TRBV7-9|TRBJ2-3|-
TGTGCCAGCAGCTTAGGGGGGTTTCGAGCGGGCACAGATACGCAGTATTTT
CASSLGGFRAGTDTQYF
>-|TRBV30|TRBJ1-2|-
TGTGCCTGGAGTGGTCTCCCAAATCGAGGCTACACCTTC
CAWSGLPNRGYTF
>-|TRBV9|TRBJ2-5|TRBD2
TGTGCCAGCAGATCCGGAGCGGGAGGGGGTGAGACCCAGTACTTC
CASRSGAGGGETQYF
>-|TRBV28|TRBJ1-1|-
TGTGCCACCACTTCATGGGAGCTTCTAGCTTTCTTT
CATTSWELLAFF
>-|TRBV9|TRBJ2-3|-
TGTGCCAGCAGCGCACCGAAGGGGGTCGGGGGAAGTGGCACAGATACGCAGTATTTT
CASSAPKGVGGSGTDTQYF
>-|TRBV28|TRBJ1-2|-
TGTGCCAGCAGTTTATGGGCAGGGGCTAGCAACTATGGCTACACCTTC
CASSLWAGASNYGYTF
>-|TRBV29-1|TRBJ2-3|TRBD2
TGCAGCGTTGAGCCGTTTCTAGCGGGGACTGTAAATACGCAGTATTTT
CSVEPFLAGTVNTQYF
>-|TRBV27|TRBJ2-4|-
TGTGCCAGCTCCCTTGAGAGGAATGGGAACATTCAGTACTTC
CASSLERNGNIQYF
>-|TRBV11-2|TRBJ1-1|-
TGTGCCAGCAGCTTAGATTGGGGTAACACTGAAGCTTTCTTT
CASSLDWGNTEAFF
>-|TRBV6-5|TRBJ2-7|TRBD1
TGTGCCAGCAGTTCAGGGGGCAGCGAGCAGTACTTC
CASSSGGSEQYF
>-|TRBV7-9|TRBJ1-2|-
TGTGCCTTCCTACCGGGAGGGGAGGACTATGGCTACACCTTC
CAFLPGGEDYGYTF
>-|TRBV9|TRBJ1-1|-
TGTGCCAGCAGCGTTTCAGGGTTGAACACTGAAGCTTTCTTT
CASSVSGLNTEAFF
>-|TRBV6-1|TRBJ2-2|TRBD2
TGTGCCAGCAGTGGTAGCGGGGGGTACACCGGGGAGCTGTTTTTT
CASSGSGGYTGELFF
>-|TRBV5-6|TRBJ2-1|-
TGTGCCAGCAGCCTACAGGGATTCTCCTACAATGAGCAGTTCTTC
CASSLQGFSYNEQFF
>-|TRBV4-1|TRBJ2-7|-
TGCGCCAGCAGCTACGGGACTCCGAGCTCCTACGAGCAGTACTTC
CASSYGTPSSYEQYF
>-|TRBV7-6|TRBJ1-1|-
TGTGCCAGCAGCTTAGCAGTAAGGGGGAACACTGAAGCTTTCTTT
CASSLAVRGNTEAFF
>once|TRBV14|TRBJ2-1|TRBD2
TGTGCCAGCAGTCGAAAGATTACCGGGACTAGCGGGTTCCACAATGAGCAGTTCTTC
CASSRKITGTSGFHNEQFF
>-|TRBV28|TRBJ1-1|-
TGTGCCAGCAGACTCGGTCCTAACACTGAAGCTTTCTTT
CASRLGPNTEAFF
>-|TRBV6-5|TRBJ2-2|-
TGTGCCAGCATGATCTCCACCGGGGAGCTGTTTTTT
CASMISTGELFF
>-|TRBV25-1|TRBJ2-7|-
TGTGCCAGCAGTGAAGGGGCGTTCCCCTACGAGCAGTACTTC
CASSEGAFPYEQYF
>-|TRBV11-2|TRBJ2-3|-
TGTGCCAGCAGTCAAGTCCGGACAGATACGCAGTATTTT
CASSQVRTDTQYF
>-|TRBV9|TRBJ2-1|TRBD1
TGTGCCAGCAGCCGGACAGGGGCTTCAAATGAGCAGTTCTTC
CASSRTGASNEQFF
>-|TRBV5-6|TRBJ2-7|-
TGTGCCAGCAGCTTACCCTTGTACGGGGAAAGCTCCTACGAGCAGTACTTC
CASSLPLYGESSYEQYF
>-|TRBV27|TRBJ2-1|-
TGTGCCAGCAGTTTGAGAGACAGCTCCTACAATGAGCAGTTCTTC
CASSLRDSSYNEQFF
>-|TRBV7-9|TRBJ2-7|TRBD1
TGTGCCAGCAGGAGGACAGGGTTCGAGCAGTACTTC
CASRRTGFEQYF
>-|TRBV19|TRBJ2-5|-
TGTGCCAGTAGTATATCGGAGACCCAGTACTTC
CASSISETQYF
>-|TRBV6-4|TRBJ2-3|-
TGTGCCAGCAGTGTTTGGTTCGGCACAGATACGCAGTATTTT
CASSVWFGTDTQYF
>-|TRBV9|TRBJ1-1|TRBD1
TGTGCCAGCAGCCACGGACAGGGGGGAATGAACACTGAAGCTTTCTTT
CASSHGQGGMNTEAFF
>-|TRBV19|TRBJ2-1|-
TGTGCCAGTAGTGGGACACCAGTTGGTTACAATGAGCAGTTCTTC
CASSGTPVGYNEQFF
>-|TRBV9|TRBJ1-1|-
TGTGCCAGCAGCGTAGGATCCTTGGCGGCAGATGAAGAAGCTTTCTTT
CASSVGSLAADEEAFF
>-|TRBV19|TRBJ2-2|-
TGTGCCAGTAGTATAATCGGGACGGGACGGGTTCCCGGGGAGCTGTTTTTT
CASSIIGTGRVPGELFF
>-|TRBV5-4|TRBJ1-2|TRBD1
TGTGCCAGCAGCGGTGGGGACAGGGTCCTCTATGGCTACACCTTC
CASSGGDRVLYGYTF
>-|TRBV28|TRBJ2-3|-
TGTGCCAGCAGTTTAGTTTCGGGGACAGCGGGGGTGAGCACAGATACGCAGTATTTT
CASSLVSGTAGVSTDTQYF
>-|TRBV7-6|TRBJ1-2|-
TGTGCCAGCAGCTCGGGCAGGGTGTACGATGGCTACACCTTC
CASSSGRVYDGYTF
>-|TRBV9|TRBJ2-3|TRBD2
TGTGCCAGCAGCCCGCTGGGGGGGTCGTCTGGCACAGATACGCAGTATTTT
CASSPLGGSSGTDTQYF
>-|TRBV15|TRBJ1-6|-
TGTGCCACCGGTCCGAGGGCTTCATCGTCACCCCTCCACTTT
CATGPRASSSPLHF
>-|TRBV25-1|TRBJ2-1|TRBD2
TGTGCCAGCAGTGAGACTAGCGGGTCTTACAATGAGCAGTTCTTC
CASSETSGSYNEQFF
>-|TRBV9|TRBJ2-3|-
TGTGCCAGCAGCGTAGTCAGTACAGATACGCAGTATTTT
CASSVVSTDTQYF
>-|TRBV11-3|TRBJ2-7|-
TGTGCCAGCAGCCCCGCGGGACAGAGCTACGAGCAGTACTTC
CASSPAGQSYEQYF
>-|TRBV30|TRBJ2-7|TRBD1
TGTGCCTGGAGGAAGGAATGGCAATGGGACAGGTCCGACTCCTACGGGCAGTACTTC
CAWRKEWQWDRSDSYGQYF
>-|TRBV7-8|TRBJ1-4|-
TGTGCCAGCAGCCCGGAGCTTAATGATAAACTGTTTTTT
CASSPELNDKLFF
>-|TRBV27|TRBJ1-1|-
TGTGCCAGCAGCTATGCTCCCCAGTTAAACACTGAAGCTTTCTTT
CASSYAPQLNTEAFF
>-|TRBV27|TRBJ1-1|-
TGTGCCAGCAGTTTTGGGGGGGCGGGAACTGAAGCTTTCTTT
CASSFGGAGTEAFF
>-|TRBV4-3|TRBJ2-3|-
TGCGCCAGCAGCCAAGATCTGGGGGCGCCTACAGATACGCAGTATTTT
CASSQDLGAPTDTQYF
>-|TRBV15|TRBJ1-4|TRBD1
TGTGCCACCAGCAGAGGTGGGGGACAGGGGATACTCAGCGAAAAACTGTTTTTT
CATSRGGGQGILSEKLFF
>-|TRBV5-5|TRBJ2-3|-
TGTGCCAGCAGCTTGGATGGTCTTCCGAGCACAGATACGCAGTATTTT
CASSLDGLPSTDTQYF
>once|TRBV7-9|TRBJ2-7|TRBD1
TGTGCCAGCAGCTTCAACAGGGGCTCGAATTCCTACGAGCAGTACTTC
CASSFNRGSNSYEQYF
>-|TRBV30|TRBJ1-4|-
TGTGCCTGGAGTGTATCACAGGGCCGAGAATTTTTTTTT
CAWSVSQGREFFF
>few|TRBV4-1|TRBJ2-7|-
TGCGCCAGCAGCCACGCAACTAGTAGCGAGCAGTACTTC
CASSHATSSEQYF
>-|TRBV15|TRBJ2-7|TRBD2
TGTGCCACCTCCGGGACTAGCGGGAATACCTACGAGCAGTACTTC
CATSGTSGNTYEQYF
>-|TRBV6-5|TRBJ2-7|-
TGTGCCAGCGGCGAAGAACCTACCCCCTACGAGCAGTACTTC
CASGEEPTPYEQYF
>-|TRBV6-5|TRBJ2-1|-
TGTGCCAGCAGTTTCACGGCGGCTAGCGACAATGAGCAGTTCTTC
CASSFTAASDNEQFF
>-|TRBV4-1|TRBJ2-1|-
TGCGCCAGCAGCCAAGAAGACAGGATTCATGTCCAGTTCTTC
CASSQEDRIHVQFF
>-|TRBV15|TRBJ2-1|TRBD2
TGTGCCACCAGCAGTGGGGAGGGAGCCTCCTACAATGAGCAGTTCTTC
CATSSGEGASYNEQFF
>few|TRBV25-1|TRBJ2-1|TRBD2
TGTGCCACCGTAGCGGGAGTCTACAATGAGCAGTTCTTC
CATVAGVYNEQFF